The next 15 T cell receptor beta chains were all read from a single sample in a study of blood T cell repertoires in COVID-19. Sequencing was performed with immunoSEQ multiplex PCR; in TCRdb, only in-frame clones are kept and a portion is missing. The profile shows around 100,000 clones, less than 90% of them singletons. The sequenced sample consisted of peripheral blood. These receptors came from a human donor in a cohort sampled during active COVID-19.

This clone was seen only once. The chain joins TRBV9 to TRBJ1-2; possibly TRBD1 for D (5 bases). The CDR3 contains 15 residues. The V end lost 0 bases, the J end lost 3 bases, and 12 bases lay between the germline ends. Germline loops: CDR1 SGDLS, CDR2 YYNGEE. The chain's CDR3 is CASSVDVGGDYGYTF. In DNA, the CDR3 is TGTGCCAGCAGCGTAGATGTCGGAGGGGACTATGGCTACACCTTC.

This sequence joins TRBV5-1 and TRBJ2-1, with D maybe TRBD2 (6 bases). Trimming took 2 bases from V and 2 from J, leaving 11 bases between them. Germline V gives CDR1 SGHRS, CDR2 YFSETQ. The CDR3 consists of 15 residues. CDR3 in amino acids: CASSFLRGTYNEQFF. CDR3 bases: TGCGCCAGCAGCTTCCTGCGGGGCACCTACAATGAGCAGTTCTTC.

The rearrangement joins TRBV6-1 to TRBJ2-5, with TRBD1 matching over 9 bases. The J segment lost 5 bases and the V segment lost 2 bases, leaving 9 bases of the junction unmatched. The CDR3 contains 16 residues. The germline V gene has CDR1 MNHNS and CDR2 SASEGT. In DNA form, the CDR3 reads TGTGCCAGCAGTGAATTTGTAGGACAGGGGCGGGAGACCCAGTACTTC. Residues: CASSEFVGQGRETQYF.

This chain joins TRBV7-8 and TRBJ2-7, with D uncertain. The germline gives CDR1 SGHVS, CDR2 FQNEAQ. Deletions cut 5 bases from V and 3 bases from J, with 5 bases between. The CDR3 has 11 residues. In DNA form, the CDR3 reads TGTGCCAGCAGCCTTAGCTACGAGCAGTACTTC. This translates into CASSLSYEQYF. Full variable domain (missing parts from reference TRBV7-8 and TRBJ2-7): GAGVSQSPRYKVAKRGQDVALRCDPISGHVSLFWYQQALGQGPEFLTYFQNEAQLDKSGLPSDRFFAERPEGSVSTLKIQRTQQEDSAVYLCASSLSYEQYFGPGTRLTVT.

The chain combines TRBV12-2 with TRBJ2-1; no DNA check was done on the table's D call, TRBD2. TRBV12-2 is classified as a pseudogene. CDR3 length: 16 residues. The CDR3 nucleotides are TGTGCAAGTCGCTTAACAAGGCGGGATGTCTATAATGAGCAGTTCTTC. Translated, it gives CASRLTRRDVYNEQFF.

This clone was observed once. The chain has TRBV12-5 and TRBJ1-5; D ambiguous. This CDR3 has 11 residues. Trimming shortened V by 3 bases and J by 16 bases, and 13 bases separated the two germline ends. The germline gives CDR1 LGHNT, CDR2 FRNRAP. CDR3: CASGFLASSHF. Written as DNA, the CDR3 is TGTGCTAGTGGTTTTTTGGCTAGCAGCCATTTT.

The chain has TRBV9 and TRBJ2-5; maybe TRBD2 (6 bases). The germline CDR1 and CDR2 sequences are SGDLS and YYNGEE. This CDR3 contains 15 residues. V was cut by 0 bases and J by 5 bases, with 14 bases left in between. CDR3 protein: CASSVEGGLEETQYF. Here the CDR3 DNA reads TGTGCCAGCAGCGTAGAAGGAGGGTTGGAGGAGACCCAGTACTTC. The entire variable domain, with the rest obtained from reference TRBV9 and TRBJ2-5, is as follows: DSGVTQTPKHLITATGQRVTLRCSPRSGDLSVYWYQQSLDQGLQFLIQYYNGEERAKGNILERFSAQQFPDLHSELNLSSLELGDSALYFCASSVEGGLEETQYFGPGTRLLVL.

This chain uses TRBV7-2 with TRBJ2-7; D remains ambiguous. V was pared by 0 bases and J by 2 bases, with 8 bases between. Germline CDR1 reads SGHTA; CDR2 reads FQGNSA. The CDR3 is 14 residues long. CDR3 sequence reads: CASSLAGLTYEQYF. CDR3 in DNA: TGTGCCAGCAGCTTAGCTGGCCTGACCTACGAGCAGTACTTC.

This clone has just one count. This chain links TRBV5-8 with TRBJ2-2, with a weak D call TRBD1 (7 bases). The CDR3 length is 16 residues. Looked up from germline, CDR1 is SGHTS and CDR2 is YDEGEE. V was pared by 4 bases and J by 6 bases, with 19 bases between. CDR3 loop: CASSGGIGGRAGELFF. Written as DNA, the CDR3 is TGTGCCAGCAGCGGAGGGATAGGGGGCAGGGCCGGGGAGCTGTTTTTT.

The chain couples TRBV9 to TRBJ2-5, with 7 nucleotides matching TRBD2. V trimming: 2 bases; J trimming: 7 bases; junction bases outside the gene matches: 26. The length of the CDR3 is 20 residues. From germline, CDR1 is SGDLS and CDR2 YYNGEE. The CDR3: CASSVPGAGGGELWGGTQYF. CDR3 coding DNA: TGTGCCAGCAGCGTTCCGGGCGCGGGCGGCGGGGAACTTTGGGGGGGGACCCAGTACTTC.

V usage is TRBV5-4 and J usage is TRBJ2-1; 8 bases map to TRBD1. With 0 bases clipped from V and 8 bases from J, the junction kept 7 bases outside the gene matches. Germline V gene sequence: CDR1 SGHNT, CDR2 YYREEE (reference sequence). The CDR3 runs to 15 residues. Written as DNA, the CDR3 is TGTGCCAGCAGCTTGGGAGGACAGGGAATCCATGAGCAGTTCTTC. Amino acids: CASSLGGQGIHEQFF.

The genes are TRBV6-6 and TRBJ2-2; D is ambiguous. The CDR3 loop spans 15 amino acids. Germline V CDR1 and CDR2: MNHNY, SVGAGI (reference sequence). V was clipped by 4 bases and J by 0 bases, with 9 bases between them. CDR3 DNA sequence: TGTGCCAGCAGTTGGGCCAGCTCGAACACCGGGGAGCTGTTTTTT. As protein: CASSWASSNTGELFF.

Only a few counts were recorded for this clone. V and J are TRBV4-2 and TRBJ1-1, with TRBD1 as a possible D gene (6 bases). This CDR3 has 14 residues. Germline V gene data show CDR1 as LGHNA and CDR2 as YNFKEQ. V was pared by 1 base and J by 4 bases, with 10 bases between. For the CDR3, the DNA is TGTGCCAGCAGCCAAGCAGGGGTTTCCACTGAAGCTTTCTTT. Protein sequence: CASSQAGVSTEAFF.

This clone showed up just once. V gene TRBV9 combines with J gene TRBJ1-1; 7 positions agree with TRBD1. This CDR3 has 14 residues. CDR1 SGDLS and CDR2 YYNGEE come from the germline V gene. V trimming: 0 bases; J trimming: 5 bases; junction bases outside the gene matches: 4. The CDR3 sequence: CASSVVQGGTEAFF. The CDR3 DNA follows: TGTGCCAGCAGCGTAGTGCAGGGGGGAACTGAAGCTTTCTTT.

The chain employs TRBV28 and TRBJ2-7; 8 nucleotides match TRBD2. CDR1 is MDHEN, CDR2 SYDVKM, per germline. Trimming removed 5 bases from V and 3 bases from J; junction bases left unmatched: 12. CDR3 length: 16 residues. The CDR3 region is CASSRWTSRANYEQYF. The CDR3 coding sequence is TGTGCCAGCAGTCGATGGACTAGCCGAGCGAACTACGAGCAGTACTTC.